The rows below give T cell receptor beta chains drawn from one sample of a study of identical twins. Each CDR3 protein is one row after TCRdb ran MiXCR on the 5' RACE reads. The sample comprises about 690,000 distinct CDR3 sequences, approximately 6.1% of which are singletons, and around 1.9% rests with the top ten. The sample consisted of naive T cells sorted from blood. The receptors stem from a man between 18 and 29 years old in good health. The conserved cysteine and the conserved F or W are not part of the CDR3 here.

v_gene: TRBV7-2
len: 14
CDR3aa: ASSPGDPDSSYEQY

v_gene: TRBV18
len: 11
CDR3aa: ASSPQGTWGYT

v_gene: TRBV13
len: 14
CDR3aa: ASSLGGDRVRGEQF

v_gene: TRBV5-1
len: 13
CDR3aa: ASSWGDRENNEQF

v_gene: TRBV5-1
len: 13
CDR3aa: ASTVGGSMNNEQF

v_gene: TRBV29-1
len: 11
CDR3aa: SVAGGIDQPQH

v_gene: TRBV7-9
len: 13
CDR3aa: ASSLADSHQETQY

v_gene: TRBV27
len: 12
CDR3aa: AARPSGRFTEQF

v_gene: TRBV20-1
len: 9
CDR3aa: SARSPGLQY

v_gene: TRBV7-2
len: 13
CDR3aa: ASSFLSPGTDTQY

v_gene: TRBV29-1
len: 10
CDR3aa: SVAWGNQPQH

v_gene: TRBV18
len: 14
CDR3aa: ASSPLTQTGANVLT

v_gene: TRBV20-1
len: 11
CDR3aa: SATIPTNEKLF

v_gene: TRBV6-1
len: 11
CDR3aa: ASTNASNQPQH

v_gene: TRBV21-1
len: 12
CDR3aa: ASSKAWHPETQY

v_gene: TRBV9
len: 15
CDR3aa: ASSVDPGRGLGNTIY

v_gene: TRBV12-3/TRBV12-4
len: 11
CDR3aa: ASSFRTVDGYT

v_gene: TRBV12-3/TRBV12-4
len: 10
CDR3aa: ASRDSNQPQH

v_gene: TRBV20-1
len: 13
CDR3aa: SARARATSTDTQY

v_gene: TRBV28
len: 11
CDR3aa: ASRPDRFAGYT

v_gene: TRBV13
len: 13
CDR3aa: ASSFQRGDRSPLH

v_gene: TRBV27
len: 11
CDR3aa: ASGRGAQGRLF

v_gene: TRBV20-1
len: 12
CDR3aa: SATREGPYNEQF

v_gene: TRBV29-1
len: 12
CDR3aa: SVDGGQDNQPQH

v_gene: TRBV7-2
len: 12
CDR3aa: ASSQAGGGQPQH

v_gene: TRBV5-6
len: 12
CDR3aa: ASSLNLGIVTQY